Shown below are 32 T cell receptor beta chains from a single sample sequenced in a study of tumor and adjacent non-tumor tissue in lung cancer. Three rounds of nested PCR, following a modified ARM-PCR protocol, produced the TCRbeta library. TCRdb independently ran MiXCR on the multiplex PCR reads; one entry per CDR3 protein. The profile shows 80,000 to 100,000 distinct CDR3 sequences, 80% of them singletons. This sample's RNA came from whole unsorted tissue. This non-tumor lung sample came from over 3 cm beyond the tumor edge. The sample comprised distant non-tumor lung tissue. These receptors were obtained from a man aged 55 to 70 with small cell lung cancer.

About this clonotype itself: Since a much larger clone is just one base distant, this may be a read error. The CDR3 DNA reads as TGTACCAGCAGTGAGCCGGGGGCAGGGACCCAGTACTTC. This gives the protein CTSSEPGAGTQYF. V usage is TRBV25-1 and J usage is TRBJ2-5; D is perhaps TRBD1 or TRBD2 (6 bases each). From germline, CDR1 is MGHDK and CDR2 SYGVNS. The CDR3 has 13 amino acids.

As to this clonotype: This is likely a read error, given that the CDR3 carries no conserved phenylalanine or tryptophan at its end. The DNA is omitted, as the CDR3 cannot be located on it reliably, and the CDR3 follows TCRdb's listing. The J gene is TRBJ2-7, the V gene TRBV11-2; the table's D call of TRBD2 was not tested on the DNA. The CDR3 is 15 residues long, ends included. The germline CDR1 and CDR2 sequences are SGHAT and FQNNGV. CDR3 region: CASSLDSSGIYEQCI.

To note about this clonotype: Relative to the germline gene, one junction end is altered; a read error may explain this. The gene calls are TRBV30 and TRBJ2-1; the match to TRBD1 covers 8 bases. Germline CDR1 and CDR2: GTSNPN and SVGIG (reference sequence). The CDR3 is made up of 13 amino acids. The CDR3 region has the DNA TGTGACTGGAATACGGGACAGGACAATGAGCAGTTCTTC. It encodes CDWNTGQDNEQFF.

In the case of this clonotype: Its ends do not fully match the called genes, so a read error is possible. The chain carries TRBV6-5 and TRBJ2-1; 7 bases are shared with TRBD2. In germline, CDR1 is MNHEY, CDR2 SVGAGI. The CDR3 spans 18 residues. In DNA, the CDR3 is TGTGCCAGCAGCCCCGGGATTAGCGGGTACGGCTCCTACAAAGAGCAGTTCTTC. The encoded protein is CASSPGISGYGSYKEQFF.

Many counts were recorded for this clonotype. The rearrangement joins TRBV20-1 to TRBJ1-4; D may be TRBD1 (6 bases). Germline-derived CDR1 and CDR2 are DFQATT and SNEGSKA (reference sequence). The V end was cut by 6 bases, the J end by 7 bases, with 15 bases between. The CDR3 totals 13 residues. The DNA for the CDR3 is TGCAGTGCCCGACAGGCGGGCAGTGAAAAACTGTTTTTT. As protein: CSARQAGSEKLFF.

Notes on this clonotype: A much larger clonotype is one base distant, so this may be a read error. The V call is TRBV12-3 or TRBV12-4, the J call TRBJ1-2; possibly TRBD1 for D (6 bases). V dropped 1 base and J dropped 1 base, with 22 bases sitting between them. This CDR3 comprises 19 residues. The CDR3, as DNA: TGTGCCAGCAGTTTAGGGAGGGGGGAACTTGCTTACCTTAACTATGGCTACACCTTC. It translates to CASSLGRGELAYLNYGYTF.

On this clonotype itself: Because the CDR3 is missing its conserved closing phenylalanine or tryptophan, this is likely a read error. V and J are TRBV12-3 or TRBV12-4 and TRBJ2-5, with D perhaps matching TRBD1 (5 bases). The CDR3 runs to 14 residues. CDR3: CARSLMGREETQYS. CDR3 coding DNA: TGTGCCAGGAGTTTAATGGGCAGGGAAGAGACCCAGTACTCC.

Remarks on this clonotype: At one end the junction does not follow the germline gene, possibly because of a read error. The chain couples TRBV12-3 or TRBV12-4 to TRBJ2-2, with TRBD1 matching over 7 bases. There are 13 residues in the CDR3. CDR3 nucleotide sequence: TGTGCCAGCAGTCCACAGGGGAACAGGGACCTGTTTTTT. Protein: CASSPQGNRDLFF.

Concerning this clonotype itself: Sequence at one end of the junction differs from germline and may be a read error. The rearrangement uses TRBV6-1 and TRBJ2-6; D ambiguous. The CDR3 loop spans 15 amino acids. Per germline, CDR1 MNHNS and CDR2 SASEGT. CDR3 sequence: CASIEENSGANVLTF. In DNA, the CDR3 is TGTGCCAGCATTGAAGAAAACTCTGGGGCCAACGTCCTGACTTTC.

V is TRBV5-1 and J is TRBJ2-1, with 8 bases that match TRBD2. Germline CDR1 reads SGHRS; CDR2 reads YFSETQ. The CDR3 sequence is 17 residues long. V gave up 3 bases and J gave up 8 bases; unmatched junction bases: 16. Here the CDR3 reads CASSWGPAGEADYEQFF. The CDR3 bases are TGCGCCAGCAGCTGGGGACCAGCGGGAGAAGCCGACTATGAGCAGTTCTTC.

The chain uses TRBV12-3 or TRBV12-4 and TRBJ1-1, with TRBD1 identical over 10 bases. The V gene end was trimmed by 6 bases and the J gene end by 4 bases; junction bases not matched to a gene: 14. The CDR3 is 17 residues long. Here the CDR3 reads CASSITTTGGMITEAFF. The CDR3 nucleotides are TGTGCCAGCAGCATAACTACGACAGGGGGCATGATCACTGAAGCTTTCTTT.

Concerning this clonotype: A single base separates this from a much larger clone, so it may be a read error. The J gene is TRBJ2-1, the V gene TRBV7-9, with 8 bases aligning to TRBD1. Germline lookup yields CDR1 SEHNR and CDR2 FQNEAQ (reference sequence). This CDR3 is 16 amino acids long. The CDR3 is CPSSPQIGQGMNEQFF. The CDR3 DNA follows: TGTCCCAGCAGCCCACAGATAGGACAGGGTATGAATGAGCAGTTCTTC.

On this clonotype: This may be a read error: a much more frequent sequence differs by one nucleotide. The chain links TRBV25-1 to TRBJ1-2; D gene ambiguous. V lost 4 bases to trimming and J lost 8 bases, with 17 bases between them. This CDR3 region has 14 residues. Germline CDR1 reads MGHDK; CDR2 reads SYGVNS. The CDR3 region is CASSGDGVSGGYTF. CDR3 sequence (DNA): TGTGCCAGCAGTGGCGATGGGGTTTCGGGAGGCTACACCTTC.

On this clonotype: At one boundary the junction diverges from the germline segment, which might be a read error. CDR3 nucleotide sequence: TGTAGCAGCAGCCAAAACGACGGAAGCTCCTATAATTCACCCTTCCACTTT. Its translation: CSSSQNDGSSYNSPFHF. The chain is built from TRBV13 and TRBJ1-6; D unclear. The CDR3 runs to 17 residues. Germline CDR1 is PRHDT and CDR2 is FYEKMQ (reference sequence).

As for this clonotype: A much more abundant neighbour one base away suggests this may be a read error. The chain employs TRBV28 and TRBJ1-6; D is unclear. Germline loops: CDR1 MDHEN, CDR2 SYDVKM. Trimming removed 8 bases from V and 5 bases from J, with 10 bases in between. The CDR3 covers 13 residues. CDR3 loop: CASVGENNSPLHF. CDR3 DNA: TGTGCCAGCGTGGGAGAGAATAATTCACCCCTCCACTTT. Filled out from reference TRBV28 and TRBJ1-6, the complete variable domain reads DVKVTQSSRYLVKRTGEKVFLECVQDMDHENMFWYRQDPGLGLRLIYFSYDVKMKEKGDIPEGYSVSREKKERFSLILESASTNQTSMYLCASVGENNSPLHFGNGTRLTVT.

Comment on this clonotype: The junction departs from germline at one end; a sequencing error may be responsible. The CDR3 spells CASSETRGSYEQYF. The CDR3 region has the DNA TGTGCTAGCAGTGAGACTAGAGGGAGTTACGAGCAGTACTTC. The chain links TRBV6-1 to TRBJ2-7; a possible D gene is TRBD2 (6 bases). This CDR3 is built from 14 residues. Germline V gene lookup returns CDR1 MNHNS and CDR2 SASEGT.

The rearrangement links TRBV11-2 to TRBJ1-1, with a possible D match to TRBD1 (6 bases). Germline V CDR1 and CDR2: SGHAT, FQNNGV. The V and J ends lost 1 base and 7 bases respectively, with 10 bases between them. The CDR3 runs 13 residues. For the CDR3, the DNA is TGTGCCAGCAGCTTAGCAGGACAGTGTGAAGCTTTCTTT. This gives the protein CASSLAGQCEAFF.

Many counts were recorded for this clonotype. The genes are TRBV12-3 or TRBV12-4 and TRBJ2-7, with 10 bases identical to TRBD1. The CDR3 is 13 amino acids. Germline trimming cut 6 bases from V and 6 bases from J; bases unmatched to any gene: 5. CDR3 loop: CASSRQGAGEQYV. The CDR3 DNA sequence: TGTGCCAGCAGCCGACAGGGGGCGGGCGAGCAGTACGTC.

Points on this clonotype: The junction shows a germline mismatch at one end, possibly a read error. The V gene is TRBV6-1, the J gene TRBJ1-2; tentatively, D is TRBD1 (5 bases). The CDR3 is 14 residues long. Germline CDR1 MNHNS, CDR2 SASEGT. CDR3 sequence: CASNEAWGSYGYTF. CDR3 coding DNA: TGTGCCAGCAATGAAGCATGGGGGAGCTATGGCTACACCTTC.

This clonotype was recorded a few times. An end of the junction differs from the germline gene, which may be a read error. This sequence joins TRBV11-2 and TRBJ1-5; D is uncertain. This CDR3 is 13 amino acids long. The germline V gene encodes CDR1 SGHAT and CDR2 FQNNGV. Here the CDR3 reads CASSLDSNQPRHF. Here the CDR3 DNA reads TGTGCCAGCAGCTTAGACAGTAATCAGCCCCGGCATTTT.

This clonotype was counted many times. This chain links TRBV5-1 with TRBJ2-3, with TRBD2 as a possible D gene (6 bases). The length of the CDR3 is 14 residues. Germline V CDR1 and CDR2: SGHRS, YFSETQ. Trimming cost V 4 bases and J 2 bases, with 11 bases left between them. The CDR3: CASSRLGTTDTQYF. The DNA of the CDR3 is TGCGCCAGCAGCCGACTAGGCACCACAGATACGCAGTATTTT.

About this clonotype itself: At one of its ends the junction is not consistent with the germline gene, which may arise from a read error. The chain couples TRBV10-3 to TRBJ2-2; possibly TRBD2 for D (7 bases). There are 13 residues in the CDR3. CDR1 and CDR2 (germline): ENHRY, SYGVKD. The CDR3 sequence is CTISGDPRGELFF. CDR3 DNA sequence: TGTACCATCAGCGGGGACCCGAGGGGGGAACTGTTTTTT.

This sequence joins TRBV6-5 and TRBJ1-2; D ambiguous. Germline CDR1 reads MNHEY; CDR2 reads SVGAGI. CDR3 size: 12 residues. CDR3 sequence (DNA): TGTGTCAGTAGGCGCGGTAACTATGGCTACACCTTC. Translation: CVSRRGNYGYTF.

In this sample, this clonotype turned up once. One junction end disagrees with the germline gene, perhaps due to a read error. The chain recombines TRBV20-1 with TRBJ1-2, with a possible D match to TRBD1 (5 bases). This CDR3 has 11 residues. CDR1 is DFQATT, CDR2 SNEGSKA, per germline (reference sequence). The CDR3 bases are TGCAGTGCTACGGGGCCGGCGGGCTACTCCTTC. Translation: CSATGPAGYSF.

As for this clonotype: A junction boundary mismatches the germline segment, possibly from a read error. V gene TRBV6-1 combines with J gene TRBJ2-7; 9 bases fit TRBD2. This CDR3 comprises 15 residues. Germline values: CDR1 MNHNS, CDR2 SASEGT. CDR3 nucleotide sequence: TGTGTCAGCAGTGAAGGGGGACTAGCAGTGGACGAGCAGTACTTC. As protein: CVSSEGGLAVDEQYF.

This clonotype was counted many times. The rearrangement joins TRBV29-1 to TRBJ1-1; TRBD1 matches 9 bases. The CDR3 has 11 amino acids. The J segment lost 7 bases and the V segment lost 8 bases, leaving 5 bases of the junction unmatched. CDR1 is SQVTM and CDR2 is ANQGSEA in the germline V gene. In DNA, the CDR3 is TGCAGCACCGGGACAGGGTTTGAAGCTTTCTTT. This translates into CSTGTGFEAFF.

This chain connects TRBV5-6 to TRBJ2-3, with D perhaps matching TRBD1 or TRBD2 (5 bases each). Looked up from germline, CDR1 is SGHDT and CDR2 is YYEEEE. The CDR3 length is 15 residues. CDR3 loop: CVISLGRRNTDTQYF. For the CDR3, the DNA is TGTGTCATCAGCCTGGGACGGAGGAACACAGATACGCAGTATTTT.

In its sample, this clonotype was seen once. V usage is TRBV11-2 and J usage is TRBJ2-5; 12 bases fit TRBD2. V trimming: 6 bases; J trimming: 5 bases; junction bases outside the gene matches: 10. This CDR3 is 16 amino acids long. Germline V gene sequence: CDR1 SGHAT, CDR2 FQNNGV. The CDR3 is CASSSLELAGGETQYF. The CDR3 DNA reads TGTGCCAGCAGTTCCCTGGAACTAGCGGGAGGTGAGACCCAGTACTTC.

Details on this clonotype: The junction differs from germline at one of its ends, possibly a read error. The rearrangement links TRBV4-1 to TRBJ1-5; the D is unclear. Germline-derived CDR1 and CDR2 are MGHRA and YSYEKL. The CDR3 covers 13 residues. CDR3 bases: TGCGCCAGCAGCCAAGGGACGTCTCAGCCTCAGCATTTT. Translation: CASSQGTSQPQHF.

J is TRBJ2-7 and V is TRBV29-1; D ambiguous. Per the germline V gene, CDR1 is SQVTM and CDR2 is ANQGSEA. CDR3 length equals 12 residues. The CDR3 protein is CSLKWGRDEQYV. For the CDR3, the DNA is TGCAGTCTCAAGTGGGGAAGGGACGAGCAGTACGTC.

On this clonotype itself: Just one base apart from a much larger clone, this may be a read error. The gene calls are TRBV28 and TRBJ2-3; 9 nucleotides match TRBD1. The CDR3 loop spans 15 amino acids. Trimming at V came to 9 bases and at J to 3 bases, leaving 10 bases not matched to a gene. The germline CDR1 and CDR2 sequences are MDHEN and SYDVKM. The chain's CDR3 is CARSARDRATDTQYF. Here the CDR3 DNA reads TGTGCCAGGAGTGCCCGGGACAGGGCGACAGATACGCAGTATTTT.

This clonotype was seen more than once but under ten times. Germline and junction disagree at one end, which may indicate a read error. The chain is built from TRBV6-1 and TRBJ1-2, with D unresolved. The CDR3 has 11 residues. Germline V gene data show CDR1 as MNHNS and CDR2 as SASEGT. This CDR3 is CASNTPYGYTF. The CDR3 region has the DNA TGTGCCAGCAATACCCCCTATGGCTACACATTC.